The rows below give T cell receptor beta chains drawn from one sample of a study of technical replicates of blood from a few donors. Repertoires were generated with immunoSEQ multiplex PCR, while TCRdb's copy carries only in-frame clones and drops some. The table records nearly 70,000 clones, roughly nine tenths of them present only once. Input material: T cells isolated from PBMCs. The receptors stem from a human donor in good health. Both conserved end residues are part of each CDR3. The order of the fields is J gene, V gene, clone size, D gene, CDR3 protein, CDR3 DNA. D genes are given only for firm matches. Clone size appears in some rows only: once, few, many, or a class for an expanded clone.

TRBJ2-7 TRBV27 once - CASSPQLGPYEQYF TGTGCCAGCAGTCCCCAACTAGGACCCTACGAGCAGTACTTC
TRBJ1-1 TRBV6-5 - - CASSYGVLGGTEAFF TGTGCCAGCAGTTACGGCGTATTGGGGGGCACTGAAGCTTTCTTT
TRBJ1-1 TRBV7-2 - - CASNAVRGSGTEAFF TGTGCCAGCAACGCCGTACGGGGGTCGGGCACTGAAGCTTTCTTT
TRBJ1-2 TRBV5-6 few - CASFRGHYGYTF TGTGCCAGCTTTAGGGGCCACTATGGCTACACCTTC
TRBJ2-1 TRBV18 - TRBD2 CASSPSGRDNEQFF TGTGCCAGCTCGCCTAGCGGGAGAGACAATGAGCAGTTCTTC
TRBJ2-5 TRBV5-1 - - CASSLAAGGQETQYF TGCGCCAGCAGCTTGGCCGCCGGGGGCCAAGAGACCCAGTACTTC
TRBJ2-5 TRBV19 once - CASSYSPGAGETQYF TGTGCCAGTAGTTACTCACCCGGGGCGGGGGAGACCCAGTACTTC
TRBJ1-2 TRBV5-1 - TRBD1 CASSLETGTGPNGYTF TGCGCCAGCAGCTTGGAGACCGGGACAGGCCCTAATGGCTACACCTTC
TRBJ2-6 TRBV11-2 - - CASSEQSSGANVLTF TGTGCCAGCAGCGAACAGTCCTCTGGGGCCAACGTCCTGACTTTC
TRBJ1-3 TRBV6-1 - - CASLRLSPGNTIYF TGTGCCAGCCTTCGTTTATCCCCTGGAAACACCATATATTTT
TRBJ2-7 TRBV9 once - CASSVGGLTSYEQYF TGTGCCAGCAGCGTAGGGGGGCTGACATCCTACGAGCAGTACTTC
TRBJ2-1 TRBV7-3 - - CASSLMGPGNSYNEQFF TGTGCCAGCAGCTTAATGGGGCCGGGTAACTCCTACAATGAGCAGTTCTTC
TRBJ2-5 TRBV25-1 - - CASSELGPPETQYF TGTGCCAGCAGTGAATTGGGGCCCCCCGAGACCCAGTACTTC
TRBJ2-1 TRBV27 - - CASSNRHGRNEQFF TGTGCCAGCAGTAATCGACACGGTCGGAATGAGCAGTTCTTC
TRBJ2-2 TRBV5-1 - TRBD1 CASSLEGAADTGELFF TGCGCCAGCAGCTTGGAGGGGGCTGCGGACACCGGGGAGCTGTTTTTT
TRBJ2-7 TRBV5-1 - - CASSLEVSYEQYF TGCGCCAGCAGCTTGGAAGTGAGCTACGAGCAGTACTTC
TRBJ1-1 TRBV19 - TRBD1 CASSLDRGIDTEAFF TGTGCCAGTAGTCTGGACAGGGGCATCGACACTGAAGCTTTCTTT
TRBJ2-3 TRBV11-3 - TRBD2 CASSPRGVSGSGTDTQYF TGTGCCAGCAGCCCTCGAGGGGTTAGCGGGTCCGGCACAGATACGCAGTATTTT
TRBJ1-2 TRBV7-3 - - CASSLGGGQGYTF TGTGCCAGCAGCTTAGGCGGGGGGCAGGGCTACACCTTC
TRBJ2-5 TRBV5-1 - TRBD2 CASWDASGDEETQYF TGCGCCAGCTGGGATGCTAGCGGGGACGAAGAGACCCAGTACTTC
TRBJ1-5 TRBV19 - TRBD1 CASSGTGNQPQHF TGTGCCAGTAGCGGGACAGGGAATCAGCCCCAGCATTTT
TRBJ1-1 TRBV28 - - CAIISAGGGTEAFF TGTGCCATCATCTCGGCAGGTGGAGGCACTGAAGCTTTCTTT
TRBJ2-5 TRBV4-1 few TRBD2 CASSQDPAGVRETQYF TGCGCCAGCAGCCAAGATCCCGCGGGAGTGAGGGAGACCCAGTACTTC
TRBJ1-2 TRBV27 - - CASSLSVENGYTF TGTGCCAGCAGTTTATCGGTGGAGAATGGCTACACCTTC
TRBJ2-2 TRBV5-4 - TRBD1 CASSKTGGGNTGELFF TGTGCCAGCAGCAAGACAGGGGGCGGAAACACCGGGGAGCTGTTTTTT
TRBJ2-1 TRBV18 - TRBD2 CASSQELAEIYNEQFF TGTGCCAGCTCACAGGAACTAGCGGAGATATACAATGAGCAGTTCTTC
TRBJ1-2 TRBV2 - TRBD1 CASHPTTGGVYGYTF TGTGCCAGCCATCCTACGACAGGGGGCGTCTATGGCTACACCTTC
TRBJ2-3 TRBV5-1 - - CASSLDGSSTDTQYF TGCGCCAGCAGCTTGGACGGGAGTTCGACAGATACGCAGTATTTT
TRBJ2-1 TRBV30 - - CAWRLLARNEQFF TGTGCCTGGAGACTCCTAGCTCGCAATGAGCAGTTCTTC
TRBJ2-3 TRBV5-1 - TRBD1 CASSGTGAGDTQYF TGCGCCAGCAGCGGGACAGGGGCGGGAGATACGCAGTATTTT
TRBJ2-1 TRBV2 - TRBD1 CASSPGTGVGEQFF TGTGCCAGCAGTCCCGGGACAGGGGTCGGGGAGCAGTTCTTC
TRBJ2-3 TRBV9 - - CASSVSRGSTDTQYF TGTGCCAGCAGCGTTAGCCGCGGCAGCACAGATACGCAGTATTTT
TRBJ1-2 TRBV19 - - CASKRGLIDYGYTF TGTGCCAGTAAGCGGGGGCTAATAGACTATGGCTACACCTTC
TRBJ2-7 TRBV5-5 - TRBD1 CASSWDSWSYEQYF TGTGCCAGCAGCTGGGACAGTTGGTCCTACGAGCAGTACTTC
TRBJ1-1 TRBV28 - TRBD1 CASSEDREATEAFF TGTGCCAGCAGCGAGGACAGGGAGGCCACTGAAGCTTTCTTT
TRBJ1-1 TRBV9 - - CASSVGAGTEAFF TGTGCCAGCAGCGTCGGAGCAGGGACTGAAGCTTTCTTT
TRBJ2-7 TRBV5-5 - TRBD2 CASSLFLAGGRLSYEQYF TGTGCCAGCAGCTTGTTTCTAGCGGGAGGACGACTTTCCTACGAGCAGTACTTC
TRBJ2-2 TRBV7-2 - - CASSLTPYSGTGELFF TGTGCCAGCAGCTTAACCCCCTACTCCGGGACCGGGGAGCTGTTTTTT
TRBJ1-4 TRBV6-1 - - CASSGQGGGPTNEKLFF TGTGCCAGCAGTGGGCAGGGAGGGGGTCCAACTAATGAAAAACTGTTTTTT
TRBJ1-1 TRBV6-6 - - CASSPGERNTEAFF TGTGCCAGCAGCCCTGGAGAGAGGAACACTGAAGCTTTCTTT
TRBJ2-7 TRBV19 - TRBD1 CASRMTGTGAYEQYF TGTGCCAGTAGGATGACCGGGACAGGGGCCTACGAGCAGTACTTC
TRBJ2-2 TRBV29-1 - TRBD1 CSVEDPGQGGTGELFF TGCAGCGTTGAAGATCCGGGACAGGGGGGCACCGGGGAGCTGTTTTTT
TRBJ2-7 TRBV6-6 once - CASSPGLATLYEQYF TGTGCCAGCAGCCCAGGCCTAGCGACCCTCTACGAGCAGTACTTC
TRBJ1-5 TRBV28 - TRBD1 CASSSGQATDQPQHF TGTGCCAGCAGTTCGGGACAGGCCACGGACCAGCCCCAGCATTTT
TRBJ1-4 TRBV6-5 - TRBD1 CASSYGPGTGEKLFF TGTGCCAGCAGTTACGGCCCCGGGACAGGGGAAAAACTGTTTTTT
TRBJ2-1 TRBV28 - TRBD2 CASSLSSNIGLAGDEQFF TGTGCCAGCAGTTTATCTTCCAACATAGGACTAGCGGGCGATGAGCAGTTCTTC
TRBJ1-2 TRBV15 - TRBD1 CATSRWRDRHTYGYTF TGTGCCACCAGCAGATGGAGGGACAGGCATACCTATGGCTACACCTTC
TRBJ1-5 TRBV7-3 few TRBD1 CASSQDRGSAQHF TGTGCCAGCAGTCAAGACAGGGGATCAGCCCAGCATTTT
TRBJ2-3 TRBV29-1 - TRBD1 CSVGTGTSTDTQYF TGCAGCGTTGGGACAGGGACCTCCACAGATACGCAGTATTTT
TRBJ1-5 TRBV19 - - CAGSTGEHRQPQHF TGTGCCGGAAGTACTGGAGAGCACCGTCAGCCCCAGCATTTT
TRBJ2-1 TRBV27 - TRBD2 CASNPGLAGINEQFF TGTGCCAGCAACCCGGGACTAGCGGGAATCAATGAGCAGTTCTTC
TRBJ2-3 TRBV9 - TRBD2 CASTTGTSGTDTQYF TGTGCCAGCACCACCGGGACTAGCGGCACAGATACGCAGTATTTT
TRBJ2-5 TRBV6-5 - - CASSYSNQRETQYF TGTGCCAGCAGTTACTCGAATCAGAGGGAGACCCAGTACTTC